Below are 14 T cell receptor beta chains sequenced from a single sample in a study of blood T cell repertoires in COVID-19. Clones were read by immunoSEQ multiplex PCR, and TCRdb kept only the in-frame ones, dropping some. Of approximately 390,000 clones listed, about 86% were seen once; the top ten hold 10%. What was sequenced was PBMCs or T cells enriched from blood (not recorded which). These receptors were obtained from a woman in her fifties or sixties who had recovered from COVID-19.

This clone was counted once. The chain combines TRBV5-1 with TRBJ1-6; possible D gene TRBD1, 5 bases. Germline-derived CDR1 and CDR2 are SGHRS and YFSETQ. CDR3 length: 15 amino acids. Trimming removed 2 bases at V and 5 bases at J, with 11 bases between. In DNA form, the CDR3 reads TGCGCCAGCAGCTTCTCGGGAGGGGATAATTCACCCCTCCACTTT. It translates to CASSFSGGDNSPLHF. Filled out from reference TRBV5-1 and TRBJ1-6, the complete variable domain reads KAGVTQTPRYLIKTRGQQVTLSCSPISGHRSVSWYQQTPGQGLQFLFEYFSETQRNKGNFPGRFSGRQFSNSRSEMNVSTLELGDSALYLCASSFSGGDNSPLHFGNGTRLTVT.

V and J are TRBV28 and TRBJ1-3, with D possibly matching TRBD1 (6 bases). Trimming took off 5 bases at V and 3 bases at J, with 14 bases between the two ends. There are 15 residues in the CDR3. Germline assignment: CDR1 MDHEN and CDR2 SYDVKM. The CDR3 region has the DNA TGTGCCAGCAGTCATGGGGGCGCGGGTGGAAACACCATATATTTT. Translating it yields CASSHGGAGGNTIYF.

V and J are TRBV4-3 and TRBJ2-5; D call uncertain. In germline, CDR1 is LGHNA, CDR2 YSLEER. The CDR3 is 15 amino acids. V was trimmed by 3 bases and J by 1 base, leaving 12 bases between them. CDR3 in DNA: TGCGCCAGCAGCCAGGCTTGGCCCACCCAAGAGACCCAGTACTTC. Translation gives CASSQAWPTQETQYF.

This clone occurred once. The rearrangement uses TRBV28 and TRBJ1-6; D perhaps matches TRBD1 (5 bases). Germline V gene data show CDR1 as MDHEN and CDR2 as SYDVKM. Trimming left V 6 bases short and J 10 bases short, with 22 bases between. The length of the CDR3 is 16 residues. The DNA of the CDR3 is TGTGCCAGCAGGCTACCGACGGTAGGGGTCGGATCACCCCTCCACTTT. Its translation: CASRLPTVGVGSPLHF.

This clone came up a few times. The genes are TRBV16 and TRBJ2-2, with D maybe TRBD1 (6 bases). The germline V and J ends were trimmed by 3 bases and 5 bases, with 10 bases remaining between them. CDR3 size: 14 residues. Looked up from germline, CDR1 is KGHSY and CDR2 is FQNENV. The CDR3 sequence: CASSHTQGTGELFF. CDR3 nucleotides: TGTGCCAGCAGCCATACACAGGGAACCGGGGAGCTGTTTTTT.

This sequence joins TRBV5-5 and TRBJ1-1; a possible D gene is TRBD1 (5 bases). The length of the CDR3 is 13 residues. Germline CDR1 SGHKS, CDR2 YYEKEE (reference sequence). Trimming stripped 0 bases from V and 7 bases from J, with 10 bases between. The CDR3 coding sequence is TGTGCCAGCAGCTTGGATACAGGACGTGAAGCTTTCTTT. It encodes CASSLDTGREAFF. The full variable domain, completed using reference TRBV5-5 and TRBJ1-1, is DAGVTQSPTHLIKTRGQQVTLRCSPISGHKSVSWYQQVLGQGPQFIFQYYEKEERGRGNFPDRFSARQFPNYSSELNVNALLLGDSALYLCASSLDTGREAFFGQGTRLTVV.

The chain carries TRBV6-2 or TRBV6-3 and TRBJ2-1; D is perhaps TRBD1 (5 bases). Germline values: CDR1 MNHEY, CDR2 SVGEGT. The CDR3 is made up of 16 amino acids. Trimming removed 0 bases from V and 6 bases from J, with 15 bases in between. CDR3 nucleotide sequence: TGTGCCAGCAGTTACTCTCCCAGGGTAGGCCGCAATGAGCAGTTCTTC. Translating it yields CASSYSPRVGRNEQFF.

This chain uses TRBV12-3 or TRBV12-4 with TRBJ2-5, with 7 bases lining up with TRBD2. The CDR3 is 13 amino acids. J was trimmed by 3 bases and V by 8 bases; bases with no gene match: 6. The CDR3 nucleotides read TGTGCCAGCTTAAACCTAGCGGAAGAGACCCAGTACTTC. Amino acid sequence: CASLNLAEETQYF.

This CDR3 reads CASSLTNQPQHF. For the CDR3, the DNA is TGTGCCAGCAGTCTCACAAATCAGCCCCAGCATTTT. The chain employs TRBV12-3 or TRBV12-4 and TRBJ1-5; D is undetermined. CDR3 length: 12 amino acids. V was trimmed by 5 bases and J by 4 bases, leaving 6 bases between them.

The chain is built from TRBV18 and TRBJ1-5; TRBD1 is a possible D gene (5 bases). Looked up from germline, CDR1 is KGHSH and CDR2 is LQKENI. Deletions cut 4 bases from V and 4 bases from J, with 14 bases between. The CDR3 is 15 amino acids. CDR3 DNA sequence: TGTGCCAGCTCACTGCTAGACAGCTTTAATCAGCCCCAGCATTTT. Encoded protein: CASSLLDSFNQPQHF. The full variable domain, its missing parts supplied by reference TRBV18 and TRBJ1-5, is NAGVMQNPRHLVRRRGQEARLRCSPMKGHSHVYWYRQLPEEGLKFMVYLQKENIIDESGMPKERFSAEFPKEGPSILRIQQVVRGDSAAYFCASSLLDSFNQPQHFGDGTRLSIL.

This CDR3 is CASGTGVYEQYF. CDR3 in DNA: TGTGCCAGTGGGACAGGGGTGTACGAGCAGTACTTC. The V and J genes are TRBV28 and TRBJ2-7; 10 nucleotides agree with TRBD1. Unmatched junction bases numbered 3, after V lost 9 bases and J lost 4 bases. This CDR3 is 12 amino acids long. Germline values: CDR1 MDHEN, CDR2 SYDVKM.

The chain carries TRBV19 and TRBJ2-3, with 9 bases lining up with TRBD1. V lost 4 bases and J lost 0; bases outside the gene matches: 5. The CDR3 spans 16 residues. Looked up from germline, CDR1 is LNHDA and CDR2 is SQIVND (reference sequence). The CDR3: CASSTMGQGSTDTQYF. The DNA for the CDR3 is TGTGCCAGTAGTACAATGGGACAGGGTAGCACAGATACGCAGTATTTT.

V gene TRBV2 combines with J gene TRBJ2-1; D not certain. The CDR3 totals 14 residues. Germline values: CDR1 SNHLY, CDR2 FYNNEI. The ends were cut back, 2 bases at V and 7 bases at J, with 12 bases in the middle. The CDR3 DNA is TGTGCCAGCAGTGAAAACCGCTCAGGAAATGAGCAGTTCTTC. Encoded protein: CASSENRSGNEQFF.

The rearrangement links TRBV3-1 (or the pseudogene TRBV3-2) to TRBJ2-3; the match to TRBD2 covers 12 bases. The CDR3 has 18 residues. Trimming took 0 bases from V and 1 from J; bases not matched to a gene: 5. The germline gives CDR1 LGHDT, CDR2 YNNKEL (reference sequence). The CDR3 DNA reads as TGTGCCAGCAGCCAAGACGTGACTAGCGGGGGCCGCACAGATACGCAGTATTTT. Amino acid sequence: CASSQDVTSGGRTDTQYF.